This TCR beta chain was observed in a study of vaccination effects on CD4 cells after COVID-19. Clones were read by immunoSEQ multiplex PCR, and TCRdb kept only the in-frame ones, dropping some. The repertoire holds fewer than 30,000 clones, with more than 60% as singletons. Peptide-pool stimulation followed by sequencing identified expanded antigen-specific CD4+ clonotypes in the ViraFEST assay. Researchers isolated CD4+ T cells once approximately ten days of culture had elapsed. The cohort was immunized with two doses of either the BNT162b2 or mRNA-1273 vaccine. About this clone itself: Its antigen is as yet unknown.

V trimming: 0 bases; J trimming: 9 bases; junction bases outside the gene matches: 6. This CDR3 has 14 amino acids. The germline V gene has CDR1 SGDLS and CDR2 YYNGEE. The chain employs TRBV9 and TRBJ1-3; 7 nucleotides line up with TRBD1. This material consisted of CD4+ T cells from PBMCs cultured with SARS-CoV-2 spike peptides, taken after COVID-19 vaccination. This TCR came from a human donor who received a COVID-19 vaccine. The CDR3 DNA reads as TGTGCCAGCAGCGTAGGACAGGGCTTGAGCACCATATATTTT. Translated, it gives CASSVGQGLSTIYF.